This is a list of T cell receptor beta chains from one sample in a study of brain T cells in children with intractable seizures. Sequencing was performed with immunoSEQ multiplex PCR; in TCRdb, only in-frame clones are kept and a portion is missing. The sample consists of approximately 23,000 clones, roughly 92% of them appearing once. Sample: peripheral blood, taken at surgery. The receptors were sampled from a boy aged 5-17 years with focal cortical dysplasia and intractable seizures. The CDR3 runs from the conserved cysteine through the conserved F or W. The D gene is left open where the match is weak. Expanded clones get a size class; other rows say once, few or many, or leave the size out.

D gene: NA; V gene: TRBV27; clone size: NA; J gene: TRBJ1-5; CDR3 protein: CASSLFYGNQPQHF; CDR3 DNA: TGTGCCAGCAGTTTATTCTACGGCAATCAGCCCCAGCATTTT
D gene: NA; V gene: TRBV21-1; clone size: NA; J gene: TRBJ1-1; CDR3 protein: CASTPGGTEAFF; CDR3 DNA: TGTGCCAGCACCCCGGGCGGTACTGAAGCTTTCTTT
D gene: NA; V gene: TRBV7-2; clone size: NA; J gene: TRBJ2-7; CDR3 protein: CASAFGTNQAYYEQYF; CDR3 DNA: TGTGCCAGCGCTTTTGGGACAAACCAGGCCTATTACGAGCAGTACTTC
D gene: NA; V gene: TRBV18; clone size: NA; J gene: TRBJ1-4; CDR3 protein: CASSPGTGRNEKLFF; CDR3 DNA: TGTGCCAGCTCCCCGGGGACGGGGCGGAATGAAAAACTGTTTTTT
D gene: NA; V gene: TRBV5-1; clone size: NA; J gene: TRBJ2-1; CDR3 protein: CASSPGPSPEYDRNEQFF; CDR3 DNA: TGCGCCAGCAGCCCCGGGCCCTCTCCGGAGTACGATCGCAATGAGCAGTTCTTC
D gene: TRBD2; V gene: TRBV4-2; clone size: NA; J gene: TRBJ2-3; CDR3 protein: CASSQTSGGADTQYF; CDR3 DNA: TGTGCCAGCAGCCAAACTAGCGGGGGGGCAGATACGCAGTATTTT
D gene: NA; V gene: TRBV27; clone size: NA; J gene: TRBJ1-5; CDR3 protein: CASSKQGSNQPQHF; CDR3 DNA: TGTGCCAGCAGTAAACAGGGTAGCAATCAGCCCCAGCATTTT
D gene: TRBD2; V gene: TRBV9; clone size: NA; J gene: TRBJ2-1; CDR3 protein: CASSVGAGEGNEQFF; CDR3 DNA: TGTGCCAGCAGCGTAGGAGCGGGGGAGGGAAATGAGCAGTTCTTC
D gene: NA; V gene: TRBV5-5; clone size: NA; J gene: TRBJ2-1; CDR3 protein: CASSSWLGEGLGNNEQFF; CDR3 DNA: TGTGCCAGCAGCTCTTGGCTCGGAGAAGGGTTGGGAAACAATGAGCAGTTCTTC
D gene: TRBD1; V gene: TRBV2; clone size: few; J gene: TRBJ2-2; CDR3 protein: CASSWDRASIGELFF; CDR3 DNA: TGTGCCAGCAGTTGGGACAGGGCTAGTATCGGGGAGCTGTTTTTT
D gene: NA; V gene: TRBV18; clone size: NA; J gene: TRBJ1-6; CDR3 protein: CASSFNGPNSPLHF; CDR3 DNA: TGTGCCAGCTCGTTTAATGGCCCTAATTCACCCCTCCACTTT
D gene: NA; V gene: TRBV5-1; clone size: NA; J gene: TRBJ2-3; CDR3 protein: CASSLVRGTDTQYF; CDR3 DNA: TGCGCCAGCAGCTTGGTAAGAGGCACAGATACGCAGTATTTT
D gene: NA; V gene: TRBV7-6; clone size: once; J gene: TRBJ2-1; CDR3 protein: CASSPAWGGANEQFF; CDR3 DNA: TGTGCCAGCAGCCCAGCCTGGGGGGGGGCCAATGAGCAGTTCTTC
D gene: NA; V gene: TRBV10-3; clone size: NA; J gene: TRBJ1-1; CDR3 protein: CAISDGLTEAFF; CDR3 DNA: TGTGCCATCAGCGACGGGCTCACTGAAGCTTTCTTT
D gene: NA; V gene: TRBV3-1/TRBV3-2; clone size: NA; J gene: TRBJ1-4; CDR3 protein: CASSLSGGGEKLFF; CDR3 DNA: TGTGCCAGCAGCCTATCCGGGGGCGGTGAAAAACTGTTTTTT
D gene: NA; V gene: TRBV5-4; clone size: NA; J gene: TRBJ2-3; CDR3 protein: CASRTGASSTDTQYF; CDR3 DNA: TGTGCCAGCCGAACCGGGGCCTCAAGCACAGATACGCAGTATTTT
D gene: NA; V gene: TRBV19; clone size: NA; J gene: TRBJ1-5; CDR3 protein: CASSIGSGTREPQHF; CDR3 DNA: TGTGCCAGTAGTATAGGTTCGGGGACCCGAGAGCCCCAGCATTTT
D gene: TRBD1; V gene: TRBV5-4; clone size: NA; J gene: TRBJ1-2; CDR3 protein: CASSDDRGGYTF; CDR3 DNA: TGTGCCAGCAGCGACGACAGGGGCGGCTACACCTTC
D gene: NA; V gene: TRBV4-1; clone size: NA; J gene: TRBJ1-2; CDR3 protein: CASSQDLRQRYGYTF; CDR3 DNA: TGCGCCAGCAGCCAAGATTTGAGACAGCGATATGGCTACACCTTC
D gene: TRBD1; V gene: TRBV27; clone size: NA; J gene: TRBJ1-4; CDR3 protein: CASSLTGRSEKLFF; CDR3 DNA: TGTGCCAGCAGTCTGACAGGGAGGAGTGAAAAACTGTTTTTT
D gene: TRBD2; V gene: TRBV29-1; clone size: NA; J gene: TRBJ2-3; CDR3 protein: CSVEWGLAGPDTQYF; CDR3 DNA: TGCAGCGTGGAGTGGGGACTAGCGGGACCAGATACGCAGTATTTT
D gene: NA; V gene: TRBV6-6; clone size: NA; J gene: TRBJ1-2; CDR3 protein: CASSYTRDTVYGYTF; CDR3 DNA: TGTGCCAGCAGTTACACCCGGGACACGGTCTATGGCTACACCTTC
D gene: NA; V gene: TRBV30; clone size: NA; J gene: TRBJ1-2; CDR3 protein: CAWENNYGYTF; CDR3 DNA: TGTGCCTGGGAGAATAACTATGGCTACACCTTC
D gene: TRBD1; V gene: TRBV28; clone size: NA; J gene: TRBJ1-3; CDR3 protein: CASRGQVPRLSGNTIYF; CDR3 DNA: TGTGCCAGCCGCGGACAGGTCCCGCGACTCTCTGGAAACACCATATATTTT
D gene: NA; V gene: TRBV10-3; clone size: NA; J gene: TRBJ2-7; CDR3 protein: CAISEWGRGPYEQYF; CDR3 DNA: TGTGCCATCAGTGAATGGGGGCGGGGGCCCTACGAGCAGTACTTC